This T cell receptor beta chain was retrieved from a study of shared clonotypes between healthy human individuals. CD4+ cells yielded CD45RA+ naive and CD45RA-negative memory subsets. Points on this clone: Its target is unknown.

The CDR3 length is 16 residues. Trimming removed 3 bases from V and 3 bases from J; junction bases left unmatched: 8. Looked up from germline, CDR1 is MNHEY and CDR2 is SMNVEV (reference sequence). Regarding the study as a whole: The low donor count limited represented genetic and exposure-history diversity. What naive subsets generally showed was a larger estimated richness than memory subsets showed.

This table comes from immunoSEQ multiplex PCR, and its TCRdb copy is limited to in-frame clones, with some not included. The data contain about 520,000 clones, roughly 95% of them singletons. V usage is TRBV27 and J usage is TRBJ1-2; 9 bases are a match to TRBD1. The sequenced sample was naive CD4+ T cells sorted from blood. As for subset: CD45RA+ positively selected. This clonotype originated in a woman aged 25-40 years in good health. The CDR3 reads CASSFSGTGIDYGYTF. The CDR3 region has the DNA TGTGCCAGCAGTTTTTCCGGGACAGGGATTGACTATGGCTACACCTTC.